This T cell receptor (beta chain) was sequenced for a study of cytomegalovirus exposure and HLA in healthy donors. Findings of the study overall: The authors judged a highly shared variant cluster likely a sequencing artifact. Generally TCR sequences proved uncommon, though certain public TCRs appeared in numerous donors. As confirmed in vitro, a few CMV-associated chains were specific for CMV antigens.

Unmatched junction bases numbered 5, after V lost 5 bases and J lost 1 base. Germline CDR1 and CDR2: MNHEY and SMNVEV (reference sequence). The CDR3 has 17 amino acids. In this sample, this clone turned up once. Its antigen is not identified. PCR employed 60 Vbeta and 13 Jbeta primers. The data were produced by immunoSEQ multiplex PCR, yet TCRdb's version contains in-frame clones alone and is incomplete. This sample has about 130,000 clones, with roughly 70% found just once. There were likely unrecorded immune exposures, though donors were nominally healthy when sampled. Sequenced: PBMCs. This TCR was sampled from a human donor in good health. V and J are TRBV27 and TRBJ2-2; TRBD2 aligns across 12 bases. Here the CDR3 reads CASSREGLAGNTGELFF. The DNA for the CDR3 is TGTGCCAGCAGTAGAGAGGGACTAGCGGGGAACACCGGGGAGCTGTTTTTT.